This record looks at one T cell receptor (beta chain) sequence and its context. This sample was included in a study of blood T cell repertoires in COVID-19. Background on the study: Material from acute and convalescent COVID-19 was sourced from the United States, Italy and Spain. T cells, B-cell-depleted T cells, or PBMCs supplied cDNA or gDNA.

As handled by the study authors: Using reference gene primer amplification, nucleated cell counts were estimated. Assay: immunoSEQ multiplex PCR; the TCRdb copy retains only in-frame clones and omits some. The DNA was the basis for D and trimming; V, J and clone size are from that table. In the table there are approximately 230,000 clones, 70% to 90% of which are singletons. Trimming removed 4 bases from V and 0 bases from J, with 13 bases in between. The CDR3 covers 15 residues. Per germline, CDR1 SGDLS and CDR2 YYNGEE. Sequenced material: peripheral blood. The V gene is TRBV9, the J gene TRBJ1-1, with D possibly TRBD1 on 5 matching bases. The TCR sequence derives from a man in his late teens or twenties with active or convalescent COVID-19. The CDR3 protein is CASSLLTDMNTEAFF. CDR3 coding DNA: TGTGCCAGCAGCCTGTTGACAGACATGAACACTGAAGCTTTCTTT.